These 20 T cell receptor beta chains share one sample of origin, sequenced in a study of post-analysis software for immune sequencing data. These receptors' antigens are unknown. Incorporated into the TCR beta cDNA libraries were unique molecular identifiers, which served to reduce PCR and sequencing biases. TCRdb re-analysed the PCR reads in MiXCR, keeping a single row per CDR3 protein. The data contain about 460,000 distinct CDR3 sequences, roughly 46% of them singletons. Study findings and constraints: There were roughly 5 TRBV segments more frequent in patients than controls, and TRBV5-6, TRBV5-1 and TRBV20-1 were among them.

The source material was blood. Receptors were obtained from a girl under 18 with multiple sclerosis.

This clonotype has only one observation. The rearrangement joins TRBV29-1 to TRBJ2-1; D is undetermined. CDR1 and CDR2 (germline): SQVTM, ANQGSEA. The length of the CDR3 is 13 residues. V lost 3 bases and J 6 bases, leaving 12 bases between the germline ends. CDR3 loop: CSVDSFQVNEQFF. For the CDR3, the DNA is TGCAGCGTTGATTCTTTTCAGGTCAATGAGCAGTTCTTC.

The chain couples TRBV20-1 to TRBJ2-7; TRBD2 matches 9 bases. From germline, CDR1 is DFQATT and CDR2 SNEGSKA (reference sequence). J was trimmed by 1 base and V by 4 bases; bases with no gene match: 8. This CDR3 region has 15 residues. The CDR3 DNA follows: TGCAGTGCTACCACACTAGCGGGTCATTCCTACGAGCAGTACTTC. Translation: CSATTLAGHSYEQYF.

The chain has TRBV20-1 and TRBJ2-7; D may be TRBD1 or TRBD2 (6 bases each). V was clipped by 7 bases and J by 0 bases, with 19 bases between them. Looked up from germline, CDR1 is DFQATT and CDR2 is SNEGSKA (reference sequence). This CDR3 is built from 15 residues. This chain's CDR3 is CSVPRDGGRSYEQYF. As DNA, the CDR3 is TGCAGTGTTCCCAGGGATGGGGGGCGCTCCTACGAGCAGTACTTC.

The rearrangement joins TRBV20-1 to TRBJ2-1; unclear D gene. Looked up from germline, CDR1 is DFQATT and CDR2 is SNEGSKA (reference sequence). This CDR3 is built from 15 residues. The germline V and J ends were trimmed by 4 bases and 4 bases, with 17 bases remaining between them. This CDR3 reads CSATPRGPEYNEQFF. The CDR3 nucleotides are TGCAGTGCTACCCCCCGAGGCCCCGAATACAATGAGCAGTTCTTC.

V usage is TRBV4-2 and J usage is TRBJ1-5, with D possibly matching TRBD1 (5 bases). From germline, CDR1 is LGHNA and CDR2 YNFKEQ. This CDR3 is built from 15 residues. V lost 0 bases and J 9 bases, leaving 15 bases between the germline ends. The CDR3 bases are TGTGCCAGCAGCCAAGATTTAGGGGCCATGCGGCCCCAGCATTTT. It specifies CASSQDLGAMRPQHF.

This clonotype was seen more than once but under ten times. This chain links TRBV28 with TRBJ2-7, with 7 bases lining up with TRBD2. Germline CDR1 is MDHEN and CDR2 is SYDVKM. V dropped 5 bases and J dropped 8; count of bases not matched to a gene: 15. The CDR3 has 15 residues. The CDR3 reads CASSTNDKRTSKQYF. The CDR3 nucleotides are TGTGCCAGCAGTACCAATGATAAGAGGACTAGTAAGCAGTACTTC.

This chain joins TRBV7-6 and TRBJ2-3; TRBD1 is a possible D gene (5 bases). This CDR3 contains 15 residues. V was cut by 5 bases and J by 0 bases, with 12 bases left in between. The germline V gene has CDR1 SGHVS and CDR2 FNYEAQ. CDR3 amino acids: CASSQQESSTDTQYF. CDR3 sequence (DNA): TGTGCCAGCAGCCAACAGGAATCAAGCACAGATACGCAGTATTTT.

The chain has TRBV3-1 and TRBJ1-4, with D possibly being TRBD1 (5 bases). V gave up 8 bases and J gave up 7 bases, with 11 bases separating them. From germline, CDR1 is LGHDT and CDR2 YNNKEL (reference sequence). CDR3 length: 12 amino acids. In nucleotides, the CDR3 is TGTGCCAGCGGGGGGGTAGGTGAAAAACTGTTTTTT. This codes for CASGGVGEKLFF.

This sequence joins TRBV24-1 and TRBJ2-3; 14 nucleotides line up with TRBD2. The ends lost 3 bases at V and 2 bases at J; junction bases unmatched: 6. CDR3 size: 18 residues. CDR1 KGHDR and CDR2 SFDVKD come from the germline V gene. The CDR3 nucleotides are TGTGCCACCAGTGATGCCACGGGACTAGCGGGGGACACAGATACGCAGTATTTT. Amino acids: CATSDATGLAGDTDTQYF.

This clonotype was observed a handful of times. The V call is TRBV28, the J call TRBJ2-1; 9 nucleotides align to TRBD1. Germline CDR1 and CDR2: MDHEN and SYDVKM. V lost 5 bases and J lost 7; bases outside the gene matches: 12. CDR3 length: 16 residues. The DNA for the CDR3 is TGTGCCAGCAGTGATATCGGCGAACAGGGGGCAAATGAGCAGTTCTTC. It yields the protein CASSDIGEQGANEQFF. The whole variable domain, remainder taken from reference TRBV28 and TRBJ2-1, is DVKVTQSSRYLVKRTGEKVFLECVQDMDHENMFWYRQDPGLGLRLIYFSYDVKMKEKGDIPEGYSVSREKKERFSLILESASTNQTSMYLCASSDIGEQGANEQFFGPGTRLTVL.

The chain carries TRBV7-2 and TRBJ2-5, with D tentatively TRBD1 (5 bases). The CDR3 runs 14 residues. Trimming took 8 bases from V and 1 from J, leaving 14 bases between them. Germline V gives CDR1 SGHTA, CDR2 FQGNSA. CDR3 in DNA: TGTGCCAGCCACCCTCGTGGGGCCCAAGAGACCCAGTACTTC. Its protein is CASHPRGAQETQYF.

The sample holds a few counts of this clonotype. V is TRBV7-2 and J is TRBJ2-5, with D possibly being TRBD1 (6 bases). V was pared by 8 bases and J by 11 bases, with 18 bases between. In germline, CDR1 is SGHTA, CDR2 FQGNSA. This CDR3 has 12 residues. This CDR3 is CASGSNRDGQYF. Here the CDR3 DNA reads TGTGCCAGCGGCTCAAACAGGGATGGGCAGTACTTC.

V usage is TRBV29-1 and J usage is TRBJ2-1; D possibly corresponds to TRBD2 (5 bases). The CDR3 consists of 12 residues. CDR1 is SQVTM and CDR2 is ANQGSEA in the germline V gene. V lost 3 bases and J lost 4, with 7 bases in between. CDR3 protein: CSVDKRYNEQFF. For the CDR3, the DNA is TGCAGCGTTGATAAGCGGTACAATGAGCAGTTCTTC.

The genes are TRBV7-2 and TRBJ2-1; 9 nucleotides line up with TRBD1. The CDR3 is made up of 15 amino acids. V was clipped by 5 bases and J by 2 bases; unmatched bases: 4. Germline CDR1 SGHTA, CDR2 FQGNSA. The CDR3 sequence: CASSIGTGPYNEQFF. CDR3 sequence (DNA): TGTGCCAGCAGCATCGGGACAGGGCCCTACAATGAGCAGTTCTTC.

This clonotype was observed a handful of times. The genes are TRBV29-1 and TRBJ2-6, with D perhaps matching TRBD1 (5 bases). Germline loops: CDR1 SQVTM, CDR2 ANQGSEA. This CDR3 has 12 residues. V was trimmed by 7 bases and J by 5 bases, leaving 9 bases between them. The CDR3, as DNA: TGCAGCGCCGCGGACAGGGCCAACGTCCTGACTTTC. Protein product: CSAADRANVLTF.

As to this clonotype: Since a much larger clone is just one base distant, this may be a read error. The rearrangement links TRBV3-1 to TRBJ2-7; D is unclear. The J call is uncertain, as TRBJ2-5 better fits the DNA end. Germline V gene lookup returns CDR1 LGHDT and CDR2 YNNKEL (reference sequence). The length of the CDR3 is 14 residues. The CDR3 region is CASSQGRIVETQYF. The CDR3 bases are TGTGCCAGCAGCCAAGGTCGAATAGTGGAGACCCAGTACTTC.

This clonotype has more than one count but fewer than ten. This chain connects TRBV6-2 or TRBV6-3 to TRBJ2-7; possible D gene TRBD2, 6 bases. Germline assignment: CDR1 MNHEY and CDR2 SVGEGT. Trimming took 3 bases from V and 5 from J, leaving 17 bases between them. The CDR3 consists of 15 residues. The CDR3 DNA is TGTGCCAGCAGTTATGATCCCGGGAGTGACCACGAGCAGTACTTC. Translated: CASSYDPGSDHEQYF.

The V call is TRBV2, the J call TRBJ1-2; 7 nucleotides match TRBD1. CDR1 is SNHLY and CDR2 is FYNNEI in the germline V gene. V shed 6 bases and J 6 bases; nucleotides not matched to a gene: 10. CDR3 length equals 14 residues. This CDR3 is CASRTGSNVDGYTF. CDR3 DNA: TGTGCCAGCAGGACAGGGAGTAATGTGGATGGCTACACCTTC. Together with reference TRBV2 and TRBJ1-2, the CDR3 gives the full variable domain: EPEVTQTPSHQVTQMGQEVILRCVPISNHLYFYWYRQILGQKVEFLVSFYNNEISEKSEIFDDQFSVERPDGSNFTLKIRSTKLEDSAMYFCASRTGSNVDGYTFGSGTRLTVV.

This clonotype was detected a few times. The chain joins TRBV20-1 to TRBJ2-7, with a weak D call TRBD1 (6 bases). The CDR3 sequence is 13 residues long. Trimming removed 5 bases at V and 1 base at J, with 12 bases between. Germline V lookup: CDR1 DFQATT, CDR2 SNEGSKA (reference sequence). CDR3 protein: CSAPRQASYEQYF. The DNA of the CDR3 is TGCAGTGCTCCTAGACAGGCATCCTACGAGCAGTACTTC.

The CDR3 nucleotides are TGCGCCAGCAGCCAAGGAGGGGTGCAGCTGACTTTC. It specifies CASSQGGVQLTF. This chain links TRBV4-1 with TRBJ2-6; D could derive from TRBD1 or TRBD2 (5 bases each). V dropped 1 base and J dropped 16 bases, with 11 bases sitting between them. Per the germline V gene, CDR1 is MGHRA and CDR2 is YSYEKL. The CDR3 runs to 12 residues.